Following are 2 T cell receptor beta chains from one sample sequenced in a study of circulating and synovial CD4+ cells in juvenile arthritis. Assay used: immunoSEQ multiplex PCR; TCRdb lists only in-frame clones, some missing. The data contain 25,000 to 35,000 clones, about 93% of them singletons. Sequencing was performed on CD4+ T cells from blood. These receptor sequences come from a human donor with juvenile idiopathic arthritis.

Here the CDR3 reads CASSTSPNGRGEQYF. The CDR3, as DNA: TGTGCCAGTAGTACCTCCCCAAACGGGCGGGGAGAGCAGTACTTC. The chain joins TRBV19 to TRBJ2-7, with a possible D match to TRBD2 (6 bases). This CDR3 is built from 15 residues. Germline CDR1 reads LNHDA; CDR2 reads SQIVND (reference sequence). Trimming left V 4 bases short and J 7 bases short, with 20 bases between. Full variable domain (outside the CDR3, taken from reference TRBV19 and TRBJ2-7): DGGITQSPKYLFRKEGQNVTLSCEQNLNHDAMYWYRQDPGQGLRLIYYSQIVNDFQKGDIAEGYSVSREKKESFPLTVTSAQKNPTAFYLCASSTSPNGRGEQYFGPGTRLTVT.

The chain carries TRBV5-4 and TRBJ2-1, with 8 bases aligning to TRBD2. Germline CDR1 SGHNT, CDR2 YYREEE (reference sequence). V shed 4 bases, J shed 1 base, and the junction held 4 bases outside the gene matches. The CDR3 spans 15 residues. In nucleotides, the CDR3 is TGTGCCAGCAGCCCCGGGGGGGGTTCCTACAATGAGCAGTTCTTC. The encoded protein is CASSPGGGSYNEQFF.